Listed here are 20 T cell receptor beta chains from one sample, sequenced in a study of blood T cell repertoires in COVID-19. Measured with immunoSEQ multiplex PCR; TCRdb has only the in-frame clones, and not every one. The sample contains 250,000 to 350,000 clones, 84% of which appear only once. Sequencing was carried out using peripheral blood. The origin of the receptors is a human donor with COVID-19, enrolled during active disease. The donor label of this sample is uncertain.

V is TRBV18 and J is TRBJ2-7; 7 bases map to TRBD1. The V gene end was trimmed by 3 bases and the J gene end by 3 bases; junction bases not matched to a gene: 2. The germline gives CDR1 KGHSH, CDR2 LQKENI. The CDR3 spans 13 residues. The chain's CDR3 is CASSPSGGYEQYF. The CDR3 DNA reads TGTGCCAGCTCACCTTCAGGGGGCTACGAGCAGTACTTC.

The chain joins TRBV30 to TRBJ1-1; 8 bases fit TRBD1. The CDR3 totals 13 residues. Trimming took 1 base from V and 10 from J; bases not matched to a gene: 8. Germline V gene data show CDR1 as GTSNPN and CDR2 as SVGIG (reference sequence). CDR3 bases: TGTGCCTGGAGTGCACAGGGGGAAGGGAGAGCTTTCTTT. Translating gives CAWSAQGEGRAFF.

CDR3 residues: CASRDRAGANVLTF. As DNA, the CDR3 is TGTGCCAGCAGAGACAGGGCTGGGGCCAACGTCCTGACTTTC. The chain combines TRBV2 with TRBJ2-6; 7 bases line up with TRBD1. The CDR3 is made up of 14 amino acids. Trimming removed 6 bases from V and 2 bases from J; junction bases left unmatched: 1. CDR1 SNHLY and CDR2 FYNNEI come from the germline V gene.

The CDR3 region is CASSVGSGETQYF. In DNA, the CDR3 is TGTGCCAGCAGCGTAGGGTCAGGGGAGACCCAGTACTTC. This chain links TRBV9 with TRBJ2-5, with D possibly TRBD1 on 5 matching bases. CDR3 length: 13 amino acids. CDR1 SGDLS and CDR2 YYNGEE come from the germline V gene. Trimming stripped 0 bases from V and 5 bases from J, with 8 bases between.

This chain uses TRBV15 with TRBJ2-7, with D tentatively TRBD1 (6 bases). This CDR3 has 13 residues. Germline V gene sequence: CDR1 LNHNV, CDR2 YYDKDF (reference sequence). The ends were cut back, 8 bases at V and 2 bases at J, with 13 bases in the middle. The CDR3 is CATALQGTYEQYF. CDR3 coding DNA: TGTGCCACCGCTCTCCAGGGGACCTACGAGCAGTACTTC.

The CDR3 coding sequence is TGTGCAAGTCTCGGGTACGAGCAGTACTTC. As protein: CASLGYEQYF. This chain joins TRBV12-2 and TRBJ2-7; the DNA was not used to check the table's D call, TRBD2. TRBV12-2 is deemed a pseudogene. The CDR3 has 10 amino acids.

J is TRBJ2-1 and V is TRBV19; 9 nucleotides match TRBD2. Trimming removed 1 base from V and 9 bases from J; junction bases left unmatched: 4. CDR1 is LNHDA, CDR2 SQIVND, per germline (reference sequence). The CDR3 sequence is 14 residues long. The CDR3 bases are TGTGCCAGTAGTATAGCCCCACTAGCGGGTGAGCAGTTCTTC. Translated: CASSIAPLAGEQFF.

V is TRBV24-1 and J is TRBJ1-2, with D unresolved. CDR3 size: 13 residues. Germline assignment: CDR1 KGHDR and CDR2 SFDVKD. Trimming shortened V by 5 bases and J by 3 bases, and 9 bases separated the two germline ends. The CDR3 coding sequence is TGTGCCACCAGTGGCACGGTACACTATGGCTACACCTTC. This gives the protein CATSGTVHYGYTF.

The rearrangement uses TRBV5-1 and TRBJ2-1; 7 bases match TRBD2. The V gene end was trimmed by 4 bases and the J gene end by 8 bases; junction bases not matched to a gene: 9. CDR3 length equals 14 residues. Germline CDR1 is SGHRS and CDR2 is YFSETQ. The CDR3 DNA sequence: TGCGCCAGCAGCCAGGCGGGAGATAGGGATGAGCAGTTCTTC. Translated, it gives CASSQAGDRDEQFF.

This chain uses TRBV7-2 with TRBJ2-3, with TRBD2 matching 11 bases. Germline V gene lookup returns CDR1 SGHTA and CDR2 FQGNSA. This CDR3 has 16 amino acids. Germline trimming cut 5 bases from V and 5 bases from J; bases unmatched to any gene: 9. Here the CDR3 DNA reads TGTGCCAGCAGCACGGGACTAGCGGAAGGGGGAGATACGCAGTATTTT. Its protein is CASSTGLAEGGDTQYF. The full variable domain, its missing parts supplied by reference TRBV7-2 and TRBJ2-3, is GAGVSQSPSNKVTEKGKDVELRCDPISGHTALYWYRQSLGQGLEFLIYFQGNSAPDKSGLPSDRFSAERTGGSVSTLTIQRTQQEDSAVYLCASSTGLAEGGDTQYFGPGTRLTVL.

The chain has TRBV4-3 and TRBJ2-1; TRBD2 might be the D (5 bases). Germline assignment: CDR1 LGHNA and CDR2 YSLEER. The V gene lost 4 bases and the J gene lost 0 bases, with 10 bases spanning the gap. The length of the CDR3 is 15 residues. The CDR3 DNA sequence: TGCGCCAGCAGCCCAGACTATCCCTCCTACAATGAGCAGTTCTTC. It translates to CASSPDYPSYNEQFF.

The rearrangement uses TRBV18 and TRBJ1-1; 8 bases map to TRBD1. The ends lost 3 bases at V and 11 bases at J; junction bases unmatched: 11. Germline lookup yields CDR1 KGHSH and CDR2 LQKENI. The CDR3 totals 14 residues. CDR3 nucleotide sequence: TGTGCCAGCTCACCGCAGGGGGCTGAGTCGAGCGCTTTCTTT. This codes for CASSPQGAESSAFF.

The chain links TRBV19 to TRBJ2-3; TRBD1 aligns across 8 bases. The V segment lost 5 bases and the J segment 6 bases; nucleotides outside the gene matches: 19. Germline CDR1 reads LNHDA; CDR2 reads SQIVND (reference sequence). This CDR3 is built from 18 residues. The DNA for the CDR3 is TGTGCCAGTAGTGTGGGGACAGGACCGAGCGTAGGTGGTGATACGCAGTATTTT. This codes for CASSVGTGPSVGGDTQYF. Looking up the rest from reference TRBV19 and TRBJ2-3 gives the full variable domain: DGGITQSPKYLFRKEGQNVTLSCEQNLNHDAMYWYRQDPGQGLRLIYYSQIVNDFQKGDIAEGYSVSREKKESFPLTVTSAQKNPTAFYLCASSVGTGPSVGGDTQYFGPGTRLTVL.

CDR3 nucleotide sequence: TGTGCCAGCACCAGACAGGGGGCGCTGAGGAACGAGCAGTACTTC. As protein: CASTRQGALRNEQYF. The J gene is TRBJ2-7, the V gene TRBV27, with 10 bases aligning to TRBD1. Losses at the gene ends were 7 bases for V and 5 bases for J; bases not matched to a gene: 11. This CDR3 comprises 15 residues. Germline V gives CDR1 MNHEY, CDR2 SMNVEV (reference sequence).

The chain recombines TRBV19 with TRBJ1-4; 8 bases map to TRBD1. The CDR3 has 14 amino acids. Germline lookup yields CDR1 LNHDA and CDR2 SQIVND (reference sequence). V dropped 5 bases and J dropped 7; count of bases not matched to a gene: 6. CDR3 nucleotide sequence: TGTGCCAGTAGTCTACAGGGGGGATCTGAAAAACTGTTTTTT. Protein product: CASSLQGGSEKLFF.

This clone was picked up one time. The chain has TRBV6-6 and TRBJ1-4; possibly TRBD1 for D (5 bases). This CDR3 contains 13 residues. V was pared by 8 bases and J by 8 bases, with 15 bases between. Germline CDR1 and CDR2: MNHNY and SVGAGI (reference sequence). This CDR3 is CASEQGSREKLFF. CDR3 nucleotide sequence: TGTGCCAGCGAGCAGGGCTCAAGGGAAAAACTGTTTTTT.

The V call is TRBV6-5, the J call TRBJ1-2, with D maybe TRBD1 (5 bases). Trimming removed 6 bases at V and 7 bases at J, with 15 bases between. The CDR3 is 13 amino acids. Germline V gene lookup returns CDR1 MNHEY and CDR2 SVGAGI. The CDR3 DNA reads as TGTGCCAGCAGCCCGACAGTGATCCGTGGCTACACCTTC. Translated, it gives CASSPTVIRGYTF.

V gene TRBV5-1 combines with J gene TRBJ1-2; 9 nucleotides match TRBD1. This CDR3 spans 15 amino acids. CDR1 is SGHRS, CDR2 YFSETQ, per germline. V was pared by 0 bases and J by 0 bases, with 0 bases of the junction left unmatched. The DNA for the CDR3 is TGCGCCAGCAGCTTGGGACAGGGGGCTAACTATGGCTACACCTTC. As protein: CASSLGQGANYGYTF.

J is TRBJ1-2 and V is TRBV19, with 8 bases aligning to TRBD1. Germline-derived CDR1 and CDR2 are LNHDA and SQIVND (reference sequence). This CDR3 has 17 residues. V lost 2 bases and J lost 5; bases outside the gene matches: 13. CDR3 nucleotides: TGTGCCAGTAGTATACCCGGGACAGGCATTAGGGGATATGGCTACACCTTC. Its protein is CASSIPGTGIRGYGYTF.

The chain couples TRBV18 to TRBJ1-1; D might be TRBD1 (6 bases). This CDR3 is 16 amino acids long. The V gene's germline CDR1 is KGHSH and CDR2 LQKENI. Trimming took 5 bases from V and 0 from J, leaving 16 bases between them. CDR3 region: CASSLDRIGMNTEAFF. CDR3 sequence (DNA): TGTGCCAGCTCATTAGACAGGATCGGGATGAACACTGAAGCTTTCTTT.